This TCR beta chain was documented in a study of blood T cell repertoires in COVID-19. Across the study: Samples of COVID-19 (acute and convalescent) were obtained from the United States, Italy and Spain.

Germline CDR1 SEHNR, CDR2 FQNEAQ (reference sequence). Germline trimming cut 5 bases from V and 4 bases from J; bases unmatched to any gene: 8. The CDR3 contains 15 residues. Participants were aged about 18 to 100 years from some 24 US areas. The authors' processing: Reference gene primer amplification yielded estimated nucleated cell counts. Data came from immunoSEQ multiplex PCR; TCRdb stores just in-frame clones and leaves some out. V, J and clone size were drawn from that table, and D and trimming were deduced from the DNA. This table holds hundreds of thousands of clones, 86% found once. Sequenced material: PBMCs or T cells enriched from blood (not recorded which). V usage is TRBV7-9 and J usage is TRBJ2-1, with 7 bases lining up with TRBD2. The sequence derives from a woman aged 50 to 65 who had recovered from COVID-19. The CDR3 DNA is TGTGCCAGCAGCCAGGCCCTAGCGGAATACAATGAGCAGTTCTTC. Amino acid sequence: CASSQALAEYNEQFF.